The TCR beta chain under discussion was sequenced for a study of preoperative IRX-2 immunotherapy in early breast cancer. The CDR3 has 14 residues. CDR1 and CDR2 (germline): MNHGY, SAAAGT. The V gene lost 4 bases and the J gene lost 4 bases, with 12 bases spanning the gap. Assay: immunoSEQ multiplex PCR; the TCRdb copy retains only in-frame clones and omits some. Here the sample spans 15,000 to 25,000 clones, 85% being singletons. The treatment was: preoperative locoregional IRX-2 cytokine immunotherapy. Samples came from a phase Ib trial of preoperative locoregional IRX-2 cytokine immunotherapy. This receptor was identified in a human donor with breast cancer. The chain carries TRBV6-8 and TRBJ2-3; D is undetermined. The sequences come from lymph node tissue, collected after IRX-2 immunotherapy. This CDR3 is CASSLGLGADTQYF. The CDR3, as DNA: TGTGCCAGCAGTTTAGGGTTGGGCGCAGATACGCAGTATTTT.